Listed below are T cell receptor beta chains from one sample, sequenced in a study of blood T cell repertoires in COVID-19. Measured with immunoSEQ multiplex PCR; TCRdb has only the in-frame clones, and not every one. The sample has about 27,000 clones; roughly 91% are singletons. The sequencing sample was made of peripheral blood. All receptors come from a man in his sixties or seventies with active COVID-19. CDR3s include the opening cysteine and the closing phenylalanine or tryptophan. The D gene is left open where the match is weak. The size of a clone is reported for some rows only, either as once, few or many, or as a class for expanded clones.

j_call clone_size v_call d_call cdr3_nt cdr3_aa
TRBJ2-5 once TRBV24-1 TRBD1 TGTGCCACCAGTGAAAGGGGGCTAACAGAGACCCAGTACTTC CATSERGLTETQYF
TRBJ2-6 once TRBV27 NA TGTGCCAGCAGTCTTTCCCTCAGCTCTGGGGCCAACGTCCTGACTTTC CASSLSLSSGANVLTF
TRBJ1-5 NA TRBV7-2 TRBD1 TGTGCCAGCAGCCCGAACGGCAGGGGGAATCAGCCCCAGCATTTT CASSPNGRGNQPQHF
TRBJ1-1 NA TRBV7-8 NA TGTGCCAGCAGCAAAGCGAGGTACACTGAAGCTTTCTTT CASSKARYTEAFF
TRBJ1-2 NA TRBV5-8 TRBD1 TGTGCCAGCAGCTTGGATTACAGGGGGTCGGTCGGCTACACCTTC CASSLDYRGSVGYTF
TRBJ2-1 NA TRBV25-1 NA TGTGCCAGCAGTGCGGTCATGGTCGGTGAGCAGTTCTTC CASSAVMVGEQFF
TRBJ2-7 NA TRBV5-4 NA TGTGCCAGCAGCTTGGCGGGGAACCACGAGCAGTACTTC CASSLAGNHEQYF
TRBJ2-5 NA TRBV6-5 NA TGTGCCAGCAGTTACTCGAAAGGAGGCGGGACCCAGTACTTC CASSYSKGGGTQYF
TRBJ2-7 NA TRBV21-1 NA TGTGCCAGCAGCAAAATGATATGTAGTCTCCGCAGGGTCTACGAGCAGTACTTC CASSKMICSLRRVYEQYF
TRBJ2-1 NA TRBV10-3 NA TGTGCCATCAGTGAGGTTACAGGGTTCTCCTACAATGAGCAGTTCTTC CAISEVTGFSYNEQFF
TRBJ2-3 NA TRBV5-4 TRBD2 TGTGCCAGCAGCTCCGAGCGGGGGGCGAGCACAGATACGCAGTATTTT CASSSERGASTDTQYF
TRBJ1-4 NA TRBV19 TRBD1 TGTGCCAGTACCACGACACAGGGGAATGAAAAACTGTTTTTT CASTTTQGNEKLFF
TRBJ2-2 NA TRBV24-1 TRBD1 TGTGCCACCAGACCCCAGGGGGCTGACGGGGAGCTGTTTTTT CATRPQGADGELFF
TRBJ2-5 NA TRBV3-1/TRBV3-2 NA TGTGCCAGCAGCCCCCGAGGGAAGGAGACCCAGTACTTC CASSPRGKETQYF
TRBJ2-1 NA TRBV2 NA TGTGCCAGCACACCCCGGCGGCAGGGGAACAATGAGCAGTTCTTC CASTPRRQGNNEQFF
TRBJ1-5 NA TRBV6-4 NA TGTGCCAGCAGTCCCCGAGGCGATTATCAGCCCCAGCATTTT CASSPRGDYQPQHF
TRBJ1-5 NA TRBV4-3 NA TGCGCCAGCAGCCAAGGCAGGGTGGGTCAGCCCCAGCATTTT CASSQGRVGQPQHF
TRBJ2-5 NA TRBV20-1 NA TGCAGTGCTCGGTACCAAGAGACCCAGTACTTC CSARYQETQYF
TRBJ2-2 once TRBV9 TRBD2 TGTGCCAGCGGGGTCCTAGCGGGGGGAAACACCGGGGAGCTGTTTTTT CASGVLAGGNTGELFF
TRBJ2-1 NA TRBV5-4 TRBD1 TGTGCCAGCAGGCCCGGGACAGGGGGGGGCAATGAGCAGTTCTTC CASRPGTGGGNEQFF
TRBJ2-3 NA TRBV18 NA TGTGCCAGCTCACCCCTCAGCACAGATACGCAGTATTTT CASSPLSTDTQYF
TRBJ2-7 NA TRBV6-1 NA TGTGCCAGCAGTGAAATTCCCTCGTCCTACGAGCAGTACTTC CASSEIPSSYEQYF
TRBJ2-1 NA TRBV3-1/TRBV3-2 NA TGTGCCAGCAGCCAAGGTACGCGCGATGAGCAGTTCTTC CASSQGTRDEQFF
TRBJ1-2 NA TRBV20-1 TRBD1 TGCAGTGCTAGGACAGGGAGCGGCTACACCTTC CSARTGSGYTF
TRBJ1-2 NA TRBV4-1 TRBD1 TGCGCCAGCAGCCAAGACCCCGGGACAGCCAACTATGGCTACACCTTC CASSQDPGTANYGYTF
TRBJ1-6 NA TRBV4-2 NA TGTGCCAGCAGCCCTGCTGCGGGGAATTCACCCCTCCACTTT CASSPAAGNSPLHF
TRBJ1-1 NA TRBV3-1/TRBV3-2 NA TGTGCCAGCAGCCAATTATTGAGGGATAACGGAGCTTTCTTT CASSQLLRDNGAFF
TRBJ2-6 NA TRBV19 NA TGTGCCAGTAGCTTCAGGGGCAGCCGCTCTGGGGCCAACGTCCTGACTTTC CASSFRGSRSGANVLTF
TRBJ1-6 NA TRBV10-3 NA TGTGCCATCTGGGGGGGAGAGCGGTCACCCCTCCACTTT CAIWGGERSPLHF
TRBJ2-7 NA TRBV14 NA TGTGCCAGTGGAACAGGGTTGGAGCAGTACTTC CASGTGLEQYF
TRBJ1-4 NA TRBV15 TRBD1 TGTGCCACCAGCAGAGATCAGGGACAGGGGTGGGGGACTAATGAAAAACTGTTTTTT CATSRDQGQGWGTNEKLFF
TRBJ2-7 few TRBV11-2 NA TGTGCCAGCAGCTTAGACAGGGACATTTCTAAAGAGCAGTACTTC CASSLDRDISKEQYF
TRBJ1-2 NA TRBV28 NA TGTGCCAGCAGTCCCGGGGGGGGCTATGGCTACACCTTC CASSPGGGYGYTF
TRBJ1-1 NA TRBV18 NA TGTGCCAGCTCACCAATCCAAGGGGCCACTGAAGCTTTCTTT CASSPIQGATEAFF
TRBJ2-2 once TRBV6-2/TRBV6-3 NA TGTGCCAGCAGTTACACGAGAGCGTACACCACGAACACCGGGGAGCTGTTTTTT CASSYTRAYTTNTGELFF
TRBJ2-7 NA TRBV6-2/TRBV6-3 TRBD2 TGTGCCAGCAACCCCGGGACTAGCCGGGTCGAGCAGTACTTC CASNPGTSRVEQYF
TRBJ2-1 NA TRBV28 TRBD1 TGTGCCAGCAGCGGACAGGACAGGGCGTACAATGAGCAGTTCTTC CASSGQDRAYNEQFF
TRBJ1-2 NA TRBV9 TRBD1 TGTGCCAGCAGCGTAGGGCAGGGGGCCTATGGCTACACCTTC CASSVGQGAYGYTF
TRBJ2-2 NA TRBV7-9 NA TGTGCCAGCAGCTTAGCCAGTTTAAGGAACACCGGGGAGCTGTTTTTT CASSLASLRNTGELFF
TRBJ2-7 NA TRBV27 TRBD2 TGTGCCAGCAGTTTGTTGCTAGCGGGGGGGCCCCACGAGCAGTACTTC CASSLLLAGGPHEQYF
TRBJ2-7 NA TRBV5-4 TRBD1 TGTGCCAGCAGCCTCGGACAGGACTTCTCCTACGAGCAGTACTTC CASSLGQDFSYEQYF
TRBJ2-3 once TRBV10-3 NA TGTGCCATCAGTAGTCTACGTAGCACAGATACGCAGTATTTT CAISSLRSTDTQYF
TRBJ2-7 NA TRBV27 NA TGTGCCAGCAGTTTTGGCCCCGGGTACGAGCAGTACTTC CASSFGPGYEQYF
TRBJ2-2 once TRBV7-8 TRBD2 TGTGCGAGCCGCGTAGCGGGGGCATTAGGGGAGCTGTTTTTT CASRVAGALGELFF
TRBJ1-4 NA TRBV29-1 NA TGCAGCGTTATGACAAATGAAAAACTGTTTTTT CSVMTNEKLFF
TRBJ1-2 NA TRBV27 NA TGTGCCAGCACCGCCCTACGGACCGGGGTACGCAAACACTATGGCTACACCTTC CASTALRTGVRKHYGYTF
TRBJ2-1 few TRBV20-1 NA TGCAGTGCTAGTTATACACGCAGCTCCTACAATGAGCAGTTCTTC CSASYTRSSYNEQFF
TRBJ1-2 NA TRBV6-5 TRBD1 TGTGCCAGCAGTTACGAGGGACAGGGCGGGGATGGCTACACCTTC CASSYEGQGGDGYTF
TRBJ2-5 NA TRBV7-3 NA TGTGCCAGCAGCCCGACCGACAGGCAAGAGACCCAGTACTTC CASSPTDRQETQYF
TRBJ2-5 NA TRBV7-7 TRBD2 TGTGCTAGCAGCCCGGGACTAGCGGGTGGAGAGACCCAGTACTTC CASSPGLAGGETQYF
TRBJ2-7 once TRBV6-5 NA TGTGCCAGCCGAGGTACCACCAGGGCGTCACACGAGCAGTACTTC CASRGTTRASHEQYF
TRBJ2-3 NA TRBV24-1 TRBD2 TGTGCCACCTCAGGGACTAGCGGGGGGACACCGGGGGCAGATACGCAGTATTTT CATSGTSGGTPGADTQYF
TRBJ1-1 NA TRBV27 TRBD1 TGTGCCAGCAGACAGGGGCTGGGTGAAGCTTTCTTT CASRQGLGEAFF
TRBJ2-2 once TRBV30 TRBD2 TGTGCCTGGAGTCCAGGCCTAGCGGGGGACAGGGAGCTGTTTTTT CAWSPGLAGDRELFF